This T cell receptor (beta chain) was obtained from a study of cytomegalovirus exposure and HLA in healthy donors. Study overall: A later analysis reported the 120 or so validation repertoires used the same platform as the roughly 670 first-cohort repertoires. General study results and limits: Rare TCR sequences predominated, though certain public TCRs were found in many donors.

About this clone: Its target is unknown.

Measured with immunoSEQ multiplex PCR; TCRdb has only the in-frame clones, and not every one. The sample carries roughly 56,000 clones, around 94% recorded once. The CDR3 runs to 13 residues. Germline CDR1 reads SGHTA; CDR2 reads FQGNSA. V was pared by 6 bases and J by 4 bases, with 4 bases of the junction left unmatched. The chain carries TRBV7-2 and TRBJ1-1; TRBD1 matches at 8 bases. The sample consisted of PBMCs. The TCR comes from a man between 18 and 29 years old in good health and CMV-seronegative. The CDR3 here is CASRGTGGTEAFF. DNA for the CDR3: TGTGCCAGCAGGGGTACAGGGGGCACTGAAGCTTTCTTT.